Each of the 31 T cell receptor beta chains below was sequenced from the same sample in a study of identical twins. In TCRdb, the 5' RACE reads were re-called with MiXCR into one record per CDR3 protein. The sample has approximately 700,000 distinct CDR3 sequences, about 18% seen once. This same sample was also taken into another study, of T cells expressing NK-cell markers.

Sequencing input: PBMCs. The source of these receptors is a woman aged 18 to 35 in good health.

V gene TRBV20-1 combines with J gene TRBJ1-1; no definite D call. V shed 2 bases and J shed 10 bases, with 14 bases lying between them. Per germline, CDR1 DFQATT and CDR2 SNEGSKA (reference sequence). The CDR3 totals 12 residues. CDR3 nucleotides: TGCAGTGCTAGAATTCCGTCGAGAGGAGCTTTCTTT. This gives the protein CSARIPSRGAFF.

This chain connects TRBV20-1 to TRBJ2-1; 14 nucleotides align to TRBD2. There are 14 residues in the CDR3. Germline CDR1 is DFQATT and CDR2 is SNEGSKA (reference sequence). The V gene end was trimmed by 6 bases and the J gene end by 5 bases; junction bases not matched to a gene: 3. CDR3 in amino acids: CSAATSGRDNEQFF. In DNA, the CDR3 is TGCAGTGCCGCGACTAGCGGGAGGGACAATGAGCAGTTCTTC.

V is TRBV6-6 and J is TRBJ2-1; D is uncertain. Trimming took off 6 bases at V and 6 bases at J, with 12 bases between the two ends. CDR1 is MNHNY and CDR2 is SVGAGI in the germline V gene (reference sequence). The CDR3 length is 13 residues. The CDR3 loop is CASRSRDVNEQFF. In DNA, the CDR3 is TGTGCCAGCAGATCCCGCGACGTCAATGAGCAGTTCTTC.

The rearrangement uses TRBV4-2 and TRBJ2-5; perhaps TRBD2 as D (5 bases). The CDR3 runs 16 residues. Germline V gene sequence: CDR1 LGHNA, CDR2 YNFKEQ. Trimming took 1 base from V and 4 from J, leaving 16 bases between them. In nucleotides, the CDR3 is TGTGCCAGCAGCCAAGGGGGAATAGGACTTACAGAGACCCAGTACTTC. It is translated as CASSQGGIGLTETQYF.

This chain links TRBV27 with TRBJ1-2; TRBD1 matches at 7 bases. Germline V gene sequence: CDR1 MNHEY, CDR2 SMNVEV (reference sequence). The CDR3 is 15 amino acids. After removal of 5 bases from V and 6 bases from J, the junction contained 12 bases not matched to a gene. The CDR3 sequence: CASSPTDRDVDGYTF. In DNA form, the CDR3 reads TGTGCCAGCAGTCCGACTGACAGGGACGTGGATGGCTACACCTTC.

J is TRBJ2-2 and V is TRBV10-3; 10 bases map to TRBD2. The germline V gene has CDR1 ENHRY and CDR2 SYGVKD. The CDR3 sequence is 15 residues long. The V and J ends lost 2 bases and 7 bases, in that order; junction bases with no gene match: 4. The chain's CDR3 is CAISESGGAGGELFF. As DNA, the CDR3 is TGTGCCATCAGTGAGAGCGGGGGGGCCGGCGGGGAGCTGTTTTTT.

This clonotype came up a few times. The J gene is TRBJ2-7, the V gene TRBV9; unclear D gene. Trimming took 0 bases from V and 5 from J, leaving 15 bases between them. The CDR3 is 15 residues long. Germline-derived CDR1 and CDR2 are SGDLS and YYNGEE. CDR3 loop: CASSVAQRSSDEQYF. The CDR3, as DNA: TGTGCCAGCAGCGTAGCTCAGCGCTCCTCGGACGAGCAGTACTTC.

This clonotype turned up a few times. The chain joins TRBV15 to TRBJ1-1, with D unresolved. Per the germline V gene, CDR1 is LNHNV and CDR2 is YYDKDF (reference sequence). With 0 bases removed from V and 3 bases from J, the gap between germline ends came to 2 bases. This CDR3 spans 12 amino acids. CDR3 nucleotides: TGTGCCACCAGCAGAGACTACACTGAAGCTTTCTTT. This sequence encodes CATSRDYTEAFF.

This clonotype was observed many times. This chain uses TRBV20-1 with TRBJ1-1, with D tentatively TRBD1 (6 bases). V shed 6 bases and J shed 0 bases, with 14 bases lying between them. The germline V gene has CDR1 DFQATT and CDR2 SNEGSKA (reference sequence). This CDR3 has 14 residues. This CDR3 reads CSARDIRMNTEAFF. CDR3 sequence (DNA): TGCAGTGCCCGGGACATTCGGATGAACACTGAAGCTTTCTTT.

The chain combines TRBV12-3 or TRBV12-4 with TRBJ1-1; the D is unclear. The CDR3 has 15 residues. Trimming cost V 4 bases and J 1 base, with 13 bases left between them. The CDR3 DNA follows: TGTGCCAGCAGTTCCAGAAGCGTCAGGAACACTGAAGCTTTCTTT. Residues: CASSSRSVRNTEAFF.

The chain carries TRBV7-9 and TRBJ2-1; D gene ambiguous. Trimming shortened V by 2 bases and J by 7 bases, and 6 bases separated the two germline ends. The CDR3 is made up of 12 amino acids. Germline V gives CDR1 SEHNR, CDR2 FQNEAQ (reference sequence). Written as DNA, the CDR3 is TGTGCCAGCAGCTTATTTCAGAATGAGCAGTTCTTC. It yields the protein CASSLFQNEQFF.

This clonotype occurred a few times. The chain recombines TRBV20-1 with TRBJ1-2, with unresolved D. Per germline, CDR1 DFQATT and CDR2 SNEGSKA (reference sequence). Trimming took off 6 bases at V and 5 bases at J, with 7 bases between the two ends. CDR3 length: 10 amino acids. As DNA, the CDR3 is TGCAGTGCGTGGGTTTATGGCTACACCTTC. As protein: CSAWVYGYTF.

The sample holds a few counts of this clonotype. This chain links TRBV3-1 with TRBJ1-5; D possibly corresponds to TRBD1 (6 bases). Trimming left V 4 bases short and J 4 bases short, with 14 bases between. Per the germline V gene, CDR1 is LGHDT and CDR2 is YNNKEL (reference sequence). The CDR3 sequence is 15 residues long. CDR3 residues: CASSPVGAVNQPQHF. In nucleotides, the CDR3 is TGTGCCAGCAGCCCAGTGGGGGCCGTTAATCAGCCCCAGCATTTT. The full variable domain, completed using reference TRBV3-1 and TRBJ1-5, is DTAVSQTPKYLVTQMGNDKSIKCEQNLGHDTMYWYKQDSKKFLKIMFSYNNKELIINETVPNRFSPKSPDKAHLNLHINSLELGDSAVYFCASSPVGAVNQPQHFGDGTRLSIL.

The chain uses TRBV27 and TRBJ2-1, with 7 positions matching TRBD2. The J segment lost 8 bases and the V segment lost 4 bases, leaving 11 bases of the junction unmatched. CDR3 length: 15 amino acids. CDR1 is MNHEY and CDR2 is SMNVEV in the germline V gene (reference sequence). The CDR3 DNA reads TGTGCCAGCAGTTCTTCCAATGGCGGGAGCTATGAGCAGTTCTTC. Amino acid sequence: CASSSSNGGSYEQFF.

This clonotype was found a few times. The V and J genes are TRBV4-3 and TRBJ1-2, with D possibly TRBD1 on 5 matching bases. Trimming shortened V by 2 bases and J by 8 bases, and 9 bases separated the two germline ends. The CDR3 loop spans 12 amino acids. From germline, CDR1 is LGHNA and CDR2 YSLEER. CDR3 in amino acids: CASSQWGGGYTF. CDR3 DNA: TGCGCCAGCAGCCAATGGGGCGGCGGCTACACCTTC.

The rearrangement links TRBV7-8 to TRBJ1-3; D not resolved. The CDR3 runs 16 residues. From germline, CDR1 is SGHVS and CDR2 FQNEAQ. Deletions cut 4 bases from V and 0 bases from J, with 13 bases between. The CDR3 spells CASSYLDGRSGNTIYF. The CDR3 DNA reads TGTGCCAGCAGCTACCTTGACGGCCGCTCTGGAAACACCATATATTTT.

The chain has TRBV11-2 and TRBJ2-7; possible D gene TRBD2, 5 bases. The CDR3 sequence is 15 residues long. From germline, CDR1 is SGHAT and CDR2 FQNNGV. V was cut by 2 bases and J by 9 bases, with 20 bases left in between. CDR3 region: CASSLTPGLALGQYF. For the CDR3, the DNA is TGTGCCAGCAGCTTAACCCCCGGGCTAGCTTTAGGGCAGTACTTC.

The V gene is TRBV27, the J gene TRBJ2-7, with TRBD2 identical over 7 bases. Unmatched junction bases numbered 14, after V lost 5 bases and J lost 4 bases. Looked up from germline, CDR1 is MNHEY and CDR2 is SMNVEV (reference sequence). The CDR3 is 16 amino acids. Written as DNA, the CDR3 is TGTGCCAGCAGTGGACTAGGGGAGACTTTCTGGTACGAGCAGTACTTC. This codes for CASSGLGETFWYEQYF.

The rearrangement joins TRBV5-1 to TRBJ2-1; D gene ambiguous. This CDR3 is built from 12 residues. Trimming shortened V by 4 bases and J by 7 bases, and 9 bases separated the two germline ends. Germline V gene data show CDR1 as SGHRS and CDR2 as YFSETQ. The CDR3 reads CASSTLRNEQFF. CDR3 coding DNA: TGCGCCAGCAGCACTCTTAGAAATGAGCAGTTCTTC.

This clonotype was detected a few times. The chain links TRBV5-8 to TRBJ1-1; perhaps TRBD1 as D (6 bases). The CDR3 loop spans 13 amino acids. Germline V CDR1 and CDR2: SGHTS, YDEGEE. V shed 5 bases and J shed 4 bases, with 12 bases lying between them. The CDR3 DNA sequence: TGTGCCAGCAGACTCGAGGGGGTCACTGAAGCTTTCTTT. As protein: CASRLEGVTEAFF.

The chain is built from TRBV5-5 and TRBJ1-2; 8 bases are a match to TRBD1. With V trimmed by 2 bases and J by 12 bases, 6 bases remained unmatched. Germline CDR1 is SGHKS and CDR2 is YYEKEE (reference sequence). The CDR3 is made up of 12 amino acids. This chain's CDR3 is CASSFQGAENTF. The CDR3 DNA follows: TGTGCCAGCAGCTTCCAGGGGGCGGAAAACACCTTC.

The chain is built from TRBV6-1 and TRBJ1-1, with a weak D call TRBD1 (5 bases). Per the germline V gene, CDR1 is MNHNS and CDR2 is SASEGT. Trimming cost V 7 bases and J 5 bases, with 14 bases left between them. The CDR3 runs 13 residues. CDR3 nucleotides: TGTGCCAGCACTATGACAGCGGGGACTGAAGCTTTCTTT. It specifies CASTMTAGTEAFF.

The chain links TRBV11-2 to TRBJ2-1; TRBD2 matches at 10 bases. The CDR3 has 20 residues. CDR1 is SGHAT, CDR2 FQNNGV, per germline. V dropped 0 bases and J dropped 2; count of bases not matched to a gene: 13. CDR3 bases: TGTGCCAGCAGCTTAGAGCGATTCGGGCTAGCGGGAGATCCCTACAATGAGCAGTTCTTC. This translates into CASSLERFGLAGDPYNEQFF.

In this sample, this clonotype turned up a few times. In nucleotides, the CDR3 is TGTGCCAGCAGACCTACGGGGCGGATGAACACTGAAGCTTTCTTT. It is translated as CASRPTGRMNTEAFF. The rearrangement joins TRBV4-2 to TRBJ1-1; TRBD1 is a possible D gene (5 bases). Germline V CDR1 and CDR2: LGHNA, YNFKEQ. Deletions cut 6 bases from V and 0 bases from J, with 14 bases between. This CDR3 is built from 15 residues.

This chain uses TRBV20-1 with TRBJ2-7; D is possibly TRBD2 (5 bases). The germline CDR1 and CDR2 sequences are DFQATT and SNEGSKA (reference sequence). The CDR3 extends over 11 amino acids. Trimming stripped 6 bases from V and 4 bases from J, with 10 bases between. The CDR3 DNA sequence: TGCAGTGCGTGGGAGTTTTACGAGCAGTACTTC. Translated: CSAWEFYEQYF.

The genes are TRBV12-3 or TRBV12-4 and TRBJ2-7; 12 bases line up with TRBD2. CDR3 size: 18 residues. The J segment lost 4 bases and the V segment lost 2 bases, leaving 12 bases of the junction unmatched. DNA of the CDR3: TGTGCCAGCAGTTTACAGGCCCGCGGACTAGCGGGAAGTTACGAGCAGTACTTC. This gives the protein CASSLQARGLAGSYEQYF.

A few counts support this clonotype. The chain uses TRBV5-6 and TRBJ1-1; 12 positions agree with TRBD1. V shed 4 bases, J shed 4 bases, and the junction held 14 bases outside the gene matches. The CDR3 totals 18 residues. Germline loops: CDR1 SGHDT, CDR2 YYEEEE. CDR3 amino acids: CASSRNVGQGATVTEAFF. CDR3 nucleotide sequence: TGTGCCAGCAGCCGTAATGTGGGACAGGGGGCAACTGTCACTGAAGCTTTCTTT.

This clonotype was seen more than once but under ten times. The chain is built from TRBV7-2 and TRBJ2-1, with 7 bases aligning to TRBD2. Germline V CDR1 and CDR2: SGHTA, FQGNSA. This CDR3 comprises 16 residues. Trimming cost V 1 base and J 2 bases; bases outside gene matches: 5. The CDR3 DNA reads as TGTGCCAGCAGCTTAGTTGGGGGGGGTACCTACAATGAGCAGTTCTTC. The encoded protein is CASSLVGGGTYNEQFF.

This clonotype has more than one count but fewer than ten. The J gene is TRBJ2-1, the V gene TRBV3-1, with 8 bases lining up with TRBD2. Germline V CDR1 and CDR2: LGHDT, YNNKEL (reference sequence). The CDR3 contains 16 residues. J lost 0 bases, V lost 1 base, and 2 bases had no gene match. CDR3 protein: CASSQGLATSYNEQFF. The CDR3 DNA reads as TGTGCCAGCAGCCAAGGACTAGCGACCTCCTACAATGAGCAGTTCTTC.

This chain joins TRBV6-8 and TRBJ2-7; D gene ambiguous. Germline loops: CDR1 MNHGY, CDR2 SAAAGT. The CDR3 extends over 12 amino acids. The V end lost 2 bases, the J end lost 7 bases, and 9 bases lay between the germline ends. The CDR3 coding sequence is TGTGCCAGCAGTTACAGGGAAAAAGAGCAGTACTTC. Encoded protein: CASSYREKEQYF.

This clonotype was recorded a few times. The rearrangement uses TRBV6-1 and TRBJ1-2, with D unresolved. The germline V and J ends were trimmed by 6 bases and 8 bases, with 19 bases remaining between them. The length of the CDR3 is 14 residues. Germline V gene lookup returns CDR1 MNHNS and CDR2 SASEGT. The CDR3 is CASRDLRLPRGYTF. The DNA for the CDR3 is TGTGCCAGCAGGGACCTCAGGTTACCCCGGGGCTACACCTTC.